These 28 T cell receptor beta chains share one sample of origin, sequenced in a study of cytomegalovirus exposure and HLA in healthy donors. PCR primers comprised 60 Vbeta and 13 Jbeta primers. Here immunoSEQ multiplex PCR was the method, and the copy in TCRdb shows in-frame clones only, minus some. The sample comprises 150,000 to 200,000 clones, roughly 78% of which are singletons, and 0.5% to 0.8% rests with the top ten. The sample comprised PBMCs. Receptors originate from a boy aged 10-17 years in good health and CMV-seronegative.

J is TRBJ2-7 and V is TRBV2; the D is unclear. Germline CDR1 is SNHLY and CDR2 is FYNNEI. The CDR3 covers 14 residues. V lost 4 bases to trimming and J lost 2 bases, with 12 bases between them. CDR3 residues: CASSVTFGPYEQYF. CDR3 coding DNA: TGTGCCAGCAGTGTAACTTTTGGGCCCTACGAGCAGTACTTC.

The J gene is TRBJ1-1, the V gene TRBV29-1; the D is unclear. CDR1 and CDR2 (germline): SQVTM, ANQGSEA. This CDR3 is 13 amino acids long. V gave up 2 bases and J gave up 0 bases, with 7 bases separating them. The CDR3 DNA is TGCAGCGTTGAAATCGGGATGAACACTGAAGCTTTCTTT. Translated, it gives CSVEIGMNTEAFF.

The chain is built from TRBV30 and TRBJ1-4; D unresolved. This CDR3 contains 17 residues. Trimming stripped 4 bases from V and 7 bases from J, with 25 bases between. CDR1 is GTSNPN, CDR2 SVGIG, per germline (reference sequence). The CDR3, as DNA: TGTGCCTGGATGACGGGAGGGTACGGGCGTCGCGGTGAAAAACTGTTTTTT. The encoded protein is CAWMTGGYGRRGEKLFF.

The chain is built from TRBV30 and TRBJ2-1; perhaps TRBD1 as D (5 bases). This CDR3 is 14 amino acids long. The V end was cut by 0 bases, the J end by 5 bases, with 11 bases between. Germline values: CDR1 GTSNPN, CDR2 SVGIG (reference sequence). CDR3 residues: CAWSVGLGDNEQFF. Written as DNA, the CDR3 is TGTGCCTGGAGTGTAGGGCTAGGGGACAATGAGCAGTTCTTC.

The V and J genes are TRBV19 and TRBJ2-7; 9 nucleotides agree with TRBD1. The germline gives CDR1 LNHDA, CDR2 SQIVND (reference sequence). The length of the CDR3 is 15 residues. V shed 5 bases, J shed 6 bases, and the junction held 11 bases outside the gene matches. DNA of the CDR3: TGTGCCAGTAGTGAACCGGGACAGGGAGGGGTCGAGCAGTACTTC. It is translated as CASSEPGQGGVEQYF.

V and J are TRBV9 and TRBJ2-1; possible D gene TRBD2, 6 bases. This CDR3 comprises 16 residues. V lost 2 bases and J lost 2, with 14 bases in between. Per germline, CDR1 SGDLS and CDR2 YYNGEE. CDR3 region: CASSVGTRRPYNEQFF. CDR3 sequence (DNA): TGTGCCAGCAGCGTCGGGACTCGCCGGCCCTACAATGAGCAGTTCTTC.

The CDR3 sequence is CASSPGQGTYNEQFF. The CDR3 DNA reads TGTGCCAGCAGCCCGGGACAGGGAACCTACAATGAGCAGTTCTTC. The V gene is TRBV9, the J gene TRBJ2-1; TRBD1 matches 9 bases. This CDR3 comprises 15 residues. Germline assignment: CDR1 SGDLS and CDR2 YYNGEE. Unmatched junction bases numbered 4, after V lost 4 bases and J lost 2 bases.

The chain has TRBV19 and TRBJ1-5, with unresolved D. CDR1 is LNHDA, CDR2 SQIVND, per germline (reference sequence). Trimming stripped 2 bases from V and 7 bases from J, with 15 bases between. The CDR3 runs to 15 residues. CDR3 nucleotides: TGTGCCAGTAGTATATACGGCCCAGGTGGGCAGCCCCAGCATTTT. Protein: CASSIYGPGGQPQHF.

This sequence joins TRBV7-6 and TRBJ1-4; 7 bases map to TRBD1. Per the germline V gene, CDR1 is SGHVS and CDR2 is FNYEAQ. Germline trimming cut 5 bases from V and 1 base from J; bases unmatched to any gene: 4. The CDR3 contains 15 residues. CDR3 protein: CASSPRQGTNEKLFF. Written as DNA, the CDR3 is TGTGCCAGCAGCCCTCGACAGGGAACTAATGAAAAACTGTTTTTT.

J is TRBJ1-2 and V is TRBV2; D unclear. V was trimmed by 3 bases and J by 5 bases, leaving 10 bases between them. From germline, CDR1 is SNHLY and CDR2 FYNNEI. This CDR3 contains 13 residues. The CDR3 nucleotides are TGTGCCAGCAGTGAGAACACCCCTTATGGCTACACCTTC. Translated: CASSENTPYGYTF.

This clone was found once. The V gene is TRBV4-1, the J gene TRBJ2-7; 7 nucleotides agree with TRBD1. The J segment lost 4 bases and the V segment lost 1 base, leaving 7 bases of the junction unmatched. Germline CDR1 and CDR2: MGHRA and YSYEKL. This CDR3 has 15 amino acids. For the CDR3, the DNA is TGCGCCAGCAGCCAAGCAGAGGACAGGCGATACGAGCAGTACTTC. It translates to CASSQAEDRRYEQYF.

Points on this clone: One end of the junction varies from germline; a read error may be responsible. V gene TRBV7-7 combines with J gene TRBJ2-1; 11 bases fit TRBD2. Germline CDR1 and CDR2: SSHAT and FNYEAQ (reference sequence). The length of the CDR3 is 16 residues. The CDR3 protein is CASSPLAGATYNEQFF. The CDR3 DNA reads TGTGCTAGCAGCCCACTAGCGGGGGCAACCTACAATGAGCAGTTCTTC.

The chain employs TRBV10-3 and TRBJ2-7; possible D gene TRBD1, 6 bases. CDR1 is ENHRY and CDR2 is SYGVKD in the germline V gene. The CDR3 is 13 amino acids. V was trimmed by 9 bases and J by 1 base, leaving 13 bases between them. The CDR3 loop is CAIRTAQSYEQYF. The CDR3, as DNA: TGTGCCATACGGACAGCTCAATCCTACGAGCAGTACTTC.

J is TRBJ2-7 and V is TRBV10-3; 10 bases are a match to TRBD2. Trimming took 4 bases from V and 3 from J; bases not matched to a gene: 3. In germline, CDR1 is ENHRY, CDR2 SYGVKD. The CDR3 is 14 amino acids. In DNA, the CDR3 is TGTGCCATCAGTGTCGGACTAGCGGTCTACGAGCAGTACTTC. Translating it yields CAISVGLAVYEQYF.

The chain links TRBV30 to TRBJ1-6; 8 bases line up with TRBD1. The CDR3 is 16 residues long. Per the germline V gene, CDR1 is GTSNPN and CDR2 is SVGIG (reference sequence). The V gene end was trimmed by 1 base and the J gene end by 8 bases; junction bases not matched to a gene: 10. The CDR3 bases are TGTGCCTGGAGTGCAGCGACAGGGGTTTGGGATTCACCCCTCCACTTT. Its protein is CAWSAATGVWDSPLHF.

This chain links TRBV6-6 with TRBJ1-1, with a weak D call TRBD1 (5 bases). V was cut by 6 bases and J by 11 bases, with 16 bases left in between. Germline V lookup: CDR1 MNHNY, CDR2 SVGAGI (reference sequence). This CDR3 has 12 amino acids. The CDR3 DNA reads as TGTGCCAGCAGCCCCGGGGGAGTGCGGGCTTTCTTT. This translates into CASSPGGVRAFF.

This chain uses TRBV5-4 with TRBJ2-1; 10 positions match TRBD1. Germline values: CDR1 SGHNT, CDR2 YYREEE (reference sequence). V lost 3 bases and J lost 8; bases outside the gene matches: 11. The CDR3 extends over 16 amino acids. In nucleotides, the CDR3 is TGTGCCAGCAGCTCGAAGGCCGGGACAGGGGCCGATGAGCAGTTCTTC. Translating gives CASSSKAGTGADEQFF.

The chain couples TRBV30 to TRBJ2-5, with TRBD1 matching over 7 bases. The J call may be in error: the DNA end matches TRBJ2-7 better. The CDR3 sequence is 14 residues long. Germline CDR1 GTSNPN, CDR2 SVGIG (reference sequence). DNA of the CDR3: TGTGCCTGGGCGCGGAACAGGGGCGCCTACGAGCAGTACTTC. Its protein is CAWARNRGAYEQYF.

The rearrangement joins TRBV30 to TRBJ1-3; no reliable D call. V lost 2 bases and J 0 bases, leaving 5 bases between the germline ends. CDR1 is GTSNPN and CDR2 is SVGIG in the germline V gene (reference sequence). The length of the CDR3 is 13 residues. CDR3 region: CAWSFSSGNTIYF. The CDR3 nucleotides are TGTGCCTGGAGTTTTAGCTCTGGAAACACCATATATTTT. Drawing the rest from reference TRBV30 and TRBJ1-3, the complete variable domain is SQTIHQWPATLVQPVGSPLSLECTVEGTSNPNLYWYRQAAGRGLQLLFYSVGIGQISSEVPQNLSASRPQDRQFILSSKKLLLSDSGFYLCAWSFSSGNTIYFGEGSWLTVV.

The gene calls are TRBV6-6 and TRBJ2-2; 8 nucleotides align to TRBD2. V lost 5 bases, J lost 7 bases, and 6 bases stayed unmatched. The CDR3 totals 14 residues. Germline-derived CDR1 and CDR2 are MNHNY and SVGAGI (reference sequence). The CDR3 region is CASSDGGADGELFF. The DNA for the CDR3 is TGTGCCAGCAGTGACGGGGGGGCGGACGGGGAGCTGTTTTTT.

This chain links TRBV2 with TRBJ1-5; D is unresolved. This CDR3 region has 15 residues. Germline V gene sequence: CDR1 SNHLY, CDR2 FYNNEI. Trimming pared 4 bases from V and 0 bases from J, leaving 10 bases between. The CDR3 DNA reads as TGTGCCAGCAGTGTGCGGCAGTATAGCAATCAGCCCCAGCATTTT. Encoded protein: CASSVRQYSNQPQHF.

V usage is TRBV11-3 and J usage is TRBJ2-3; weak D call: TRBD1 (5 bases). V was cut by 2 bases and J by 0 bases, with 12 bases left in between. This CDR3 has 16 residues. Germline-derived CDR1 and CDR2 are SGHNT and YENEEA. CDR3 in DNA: TGTGCCAGCAGCTTATTCTACAGGCCTAGCACAGATACGCAGTATTTT. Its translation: CASSLFYRPSTDTQYF.

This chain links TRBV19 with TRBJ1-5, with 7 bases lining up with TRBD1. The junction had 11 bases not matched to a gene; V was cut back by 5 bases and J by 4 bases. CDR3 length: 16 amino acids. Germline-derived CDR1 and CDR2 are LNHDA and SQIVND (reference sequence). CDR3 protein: CASSLWTGSRNQPQHF. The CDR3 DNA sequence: TGTGCCAGTAGTCTCTGGACAGGCTCTCGGAATCAGCCCCAGCATTTT. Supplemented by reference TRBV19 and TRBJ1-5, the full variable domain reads DGGITQSPKYLFRKEGQNVTLSCEQNLNHDAMYWYRQDPGQGLRLIYYSQIVNDFQKGDIAEGYSVSREKKESFPLTVTSAQKNPTAFYLCASSLWTGSRNQPQHFGDGTRLSIL.

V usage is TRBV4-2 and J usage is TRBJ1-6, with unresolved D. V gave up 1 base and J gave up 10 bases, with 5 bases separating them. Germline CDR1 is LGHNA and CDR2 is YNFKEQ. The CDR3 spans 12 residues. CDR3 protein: CASSQVGSPLHF. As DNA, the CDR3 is TGTGCCAGCAGCCAAGTTGGCTCACCCCTCCACTTT.

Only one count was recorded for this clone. The CDR3 reads CASSPDLAGEASETQYF. The DNA for the CDR3 is TGCGCCAGCAGCCCGGATCTAGCGGGAGAAGCCTCAGAGACCCAGTACTTC. V is TRBV4-3 and J is TRBJ2-5; TRBD2 aligns across 10 bases. The CDR3 covers 17 residues. Germline values: CDR1 LGHNA, CDR2 YSLEER. J lost 4 bases, V lost 4 bases, and 12 bases had no gene match.

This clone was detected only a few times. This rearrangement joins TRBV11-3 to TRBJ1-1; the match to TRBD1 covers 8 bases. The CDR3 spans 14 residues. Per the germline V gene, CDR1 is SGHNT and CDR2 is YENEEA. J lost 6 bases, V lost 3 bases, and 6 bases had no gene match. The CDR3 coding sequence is TGTGCCAGCAGCTTCAGGGGGCATCAGGCTGAAGCTTTCTTT. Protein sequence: CASSFRGHQAEAFF.

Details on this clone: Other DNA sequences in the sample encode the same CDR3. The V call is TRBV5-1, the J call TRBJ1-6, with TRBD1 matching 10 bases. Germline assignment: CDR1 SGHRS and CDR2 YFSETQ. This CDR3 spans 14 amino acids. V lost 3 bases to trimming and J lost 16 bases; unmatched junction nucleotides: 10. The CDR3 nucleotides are TGCGCCAGCAGCTCGACAGGGGGCCAAAGCTCTCTCCACTTT. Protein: CASSSTGGQSSLHF.

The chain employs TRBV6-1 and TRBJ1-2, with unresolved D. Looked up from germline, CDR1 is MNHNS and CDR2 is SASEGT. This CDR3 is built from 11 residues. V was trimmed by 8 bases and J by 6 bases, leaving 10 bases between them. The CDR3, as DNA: TGTGCCAGCTCTCTAAGCCATGGCTACACCTTC. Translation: CASSLSHGYTF.